This T cell receptor (beta chain) was captured in a study of OX40 agonist ivuxolimab in advanced cancers. Across the study: Participants could have had prior anti-PD-1, anti-PD-L1 or anti-CTLA-4 therapy, and 40% had some.

V lost 5 bases and J 8 bases, leaving 12 bases between the germline ends. The CDR3 is made up of 12 amino acids. Germline loops: CDR1 SGHTA, CDR2 FQGTGA. Libraries were prepared by immunoSEQ multiplex PCR; TCRdb keeps only in-frame clonotypes and omits some of them. The table has 66,000 or so clones, 85% seen once. V and J are TRBV7-3 and TRBJ1-2; D is uncertain. The receptor's source is an adult with an advanced solid tumor such as melanoma, head and neck, liver or kidney cancer. Sequenced here: CD4+ or CD8+ T cells sorted from blood, sampled in a trial of the OX40 agonist ivuxolimab. Here the CDR3 reads CASSPRVYGYTF. The CDR3 DNA reads TGTGCCAGCAGCCCAAGGGTGTACGGCTACACCTTC.